This passage covers 21 T cell receptor beta chains from one sample sequenced in a study of blood T cell repertoires in COVID-19. Profiled with immunoSEQ multiplex PCR; TCRdb holds only in-frame clones, not every one. This sample has 450,000 to 500,000 clones, with 75% to 90% found just once. Sequencing was carried out using PBMCs or T cells enriched from blood (not recorded which). The receptors stem from a woman aged 18-30 years who had recovered from COVID-19.

This chain uses TRBV4-1 with TRBJ1-3, with 7 positions matching TRBD1. The J segment lost 6 bases and the V segment lost 2 bases, leaving 4 bases of the junction unmatched. Germline V lookup: CDR1 MGHRA, CDR2 YSYEKL. The CDR3 runs to 14 residues. This CDR3 is CASSQPGTENTIYF. As DNA, the CDR3 is TGCGCCAGCAGCCAACCCGGGACAGAAAACACCATATATTTT.

This chain uses TRBV7-2 with TRBJ2-3; possibly TRBD2 for D (6 bases). The CDR3 has 14 amino acids. Trimming pared 1 base from V and 3 bases from J, leaving 8 bases between. Germline V gene sequence: CDR1 SGHTA, CDR2 FQGNSA. The CDR3 loop reads CASSLELATDTQYF. The CDR3 DNA reads as TGTGCCAGCAGCTTAGAACTAGCAACAGATACGCAGTATTTT. Supplemented by reference TRBV7-2 and TRBJ2-3, the full variable domain reads GAGVSQSPSNKVTEKGKDVELRCDPISGHTALYWYRQSLGQGLEFLIYFQGNSAPDKSGLPSDRFSAERTGGSVSTLTIQRTQQEDSAVYLCASSLELATDTQYFGPGTRLTVL.

CDR3 nucleotide sequence: TGTGCCAGCAGTGAGTTGACAGGGATGGAGACCCAGTACTTC. Residues: CASSELTGMETQYF. The rearrangement joins TRBV6-1 to TRBJ2-5; 7 nucleotides match TRBD1. The CDR3 is 14 amino acids. The junction had 6 bases not matched to a gene; V was cut back by 3 bases and J by 5 bases. In germline, CDR1 is MNHNS, CDR2 SASEGT.

The chain combines TRBV11-2 with TRBJ1-2; D call uncertain. The CDR3 has 15 residues. Germline CDR1 SGHAT, CDR2 FQNNGV. The ends were cut back, 7 bases at V and 7 bases at J, with 22 bases in the middle. In DNA, the CDR3 is TGTGCCAGCAAGGATACTCTCGGGAGCCCATTTGGCTACACCTTC. It is translated as CASKDTLGSPFGYTF. The full variable domain, in which reference TRBV11-2 and TRBJ1-2 provide the parts outside the CDR3, is EAGVAQSPRYKIIEKRQSVAFWCNPISGHATLYWYQQILGQGPKLLIQFQNNGVVDDSQLPKDRFSAERLKGVDSTLKIQPAKLEDSAVYLCASKDTLGSPFGYTFGSGTRLTVV.

The chain links TRBV11-2 to TRBJ1-2; 7 nucleotides match TRBD1. Germline V gene lookup returns CDR1 SGHAT and CDR2 FQNNGV. J lost 9 bases, V lost 3 bases, and 7 bases had no gene match. The CDR3 has 13 residues. CDR3 loop: CASSFPPTGSYTF. The CDR3 DNA reads as TGTGCCAGCAGCTTCCCACCGACAGGGAGCTACACCTTC.

The DNA for the CDR3 is TGTGCCAGCAGTCTTGACAGGAGCTACTATGGCTACACCTTC. Its protein is CASSLDRSYYGYTF. This chain connects TRBV2 to TRBJ1-2, with a tentative D call TRBD1 (6 bases). The CDR3 covers 14 residues. V lost 5 bases, J lost 3 bases, and 13 bases lay in between. Germline CDR1 SNHLY, CDR2 FYNNEI.

This chain uses TRBV5-4 with TRBJ2-3; TRBD2 might be the D (5 bases). Trimming took off 4 bases at V and 2 bases at J, with 11 bases between the two ends. CDR3 length: 14 amino acids. Germline V gives CDR1 SGHNT, CDR2 YYREEE (reference sequence). The CDR3 region has the DNA TGTGCCAGCAGCCCGGAGGTGTTCACAGATACGCAGTATTTT. It yields the protein CASSPEVFTDTQYF.

The chain carries TRBV11-1 and TRBJ2-7; 11 bases map to TRBD1. Germline CDR1 and CDR2: SGHAT and FQDESV (reference sequence). V shed 3 bases, J shed 0 bases, and the junction held 1 base outside the gene matches. The CDR3 consists of 15 residues. Here the CDR3 DNA reads TGTGCCAGCAGCTTGGGGACAGGGGGCTCCTACGAGCAGTACTTC. It specifies CASSLGTGGSYEQYF. The whole variable domain, filled in from reference TRBV11-1 and TRBJ2-7, reads EAEVAQSPRYKITEKSQAVAFWCDPISGHATLYWYRQILGQGPELLVQFQDESVVDDSQLPKDRFSAERLKGVDSTLKIQPAELGDSAMYLCASSLGTGGSYEQYFGPGTRLTVT.

V and J are TRBV4-1 and TRBJ2-7; D is ambiguous. CDR3 size: 13 residues. From germline, CDR1 is MGHRA and CDR2 YSYEKL. V dropped 0 bases and J dropped 5 bases, with 8 bases sitting between them. The chain's CDR3 is CASSQDPGNEQYF. CDR3 DNA: TGCGCCAGCAGCCAAGATCCAGGTAACGAGCAGTACTTC.

The J gene is TRBJ1-5, the V gene TRBV6-5, with TRBD1 as a possible D gene (5 bases). The CDR3 consists of 14 residues. CDR1 MNHEY and CDR2 SVGAGI come from the germline V gene. Trimming removed 7 bases at V and 7 bases at J, with 17 bases between. CDR3 sequence: CASTVGGVGQPQHF. The DNA for the CDR3 is TGTGCCAGCACCGTGGGGGGGGTCGGGCAGCCCCAGCATTTT.

This rearrangement joins TRBV4-2 to TRBJ2-5, with TRBD2 matching 9 bases. Germline trimming cut 4 bases from V and 1 base from J; bases unmatched to any gene: 13. This CDR3 has 18 residues. Germline V gene lookup returns CDR1 LGHNA and CDR2 YNFKEQ. The CDR3 DNA sequence: TGTGCCAGCAGCCCCCTCGGGGTAGCGGGGGACCGCCAAGAGACCCAGTACTTC. Its protein product is CASSPLGVAGDRQETQYF.

The table lists this clone with a count of one. The J gene is TRBJ2-1, the V gene TRBV7-2; D remains unclear. CDR3 length: 12 residues. The ends were cut back, 3 bases at V and 9 bases at J, with 9 bases in the middle. Looked up from germline, CDR1 is SGHTA and CDR2 is FQGNSA. CDR3 in amino acids: CASSFFGGEQFF. CDR3 nucleotide sequence: TGTGCCAGCAGCTTCTTCGGCGGTGAGCAGTTCTTC.

Turning to this clone: The sample contains more than one DNA sequence encoding this CDR3. The chain joins TRBV2 to TRBJ1-1; D is possibly TRBD1 (5 bases). This CDR3 has 13 amino acids. Trimming stripped 6 bases from V and 1 base from J, with 9 bases between. Germline V CDR1 and CDR2: SNHLY, FYNNEI. The CDR3: CASRRGGNTEAFF. The CDR3 bases are TGTGCCAGCAGACGGGGGGGGAACACTGAAGCTTTCTTT.

This sequence joins TRBV4-2 and TRBJ1-4; D is unresolved. CDR3 length: 16 residues. Germline V gene lookup returns CDR1 LGHNA and CDR2 YNFKEQ. Trimming took off 0 bases at V and 0 bases at J, with 8 bases between the two ends. The CDR3 protein is CASSQEGAATNEKLFF. CDR3 nucleotide sequence: TGTGCCAGCAGCCAAGAAGGAGCCGCAACTAATGAAAAACTGTTTTTT.

V is TRBV10-3 and J is TRBJ1-6; possible D gene TRBD1, 6 bases. In germline, CDR1 is ENHRY, CDR2 SYGVKD. The CDR3 consists of 15 residues. With 6 bases removed from V and 4 bases from J, the gap between germline ends came to 13 bases. The CDR3: CAISPDRQYNSPLHF. The CDR3 nucleotides read TGTGCCATCAGCCCCGACAGGCAGTATAATTCACCCCTCCACTTT.

The chain has TRBV6-1 and TRBJ2-1, with a weak D call TRBD1 (6 bases). CDR3 length: 15 residues. Germline V CDR1 and CDR2: MNHNS, SASEGT. Trimming left V 5 bases short and J 2 bases short, with 13 bases between. This CDR3 reads CASSPVEGAYNEQFF. The CDR3 region has the DNA TGTGCCAGCAGTCCCGTAGAGGGGGCCTACAATGAGCAGTTCTTC.

The chain employs TRBV5-1 and TRBJ2-1, with D hard to call. CDR1 is SGHRS and CDR2 is YFSETQ in the germline V gene. The CDR3 runs 14 residues. V was clipped by 2 bases and J by 8 bases, with 14 bases between them. The CDR3 nucleotides read TGCGCCAGCAGCTTAGCTGAACCCGGAGATGAGCAGTTCTTC. This encodes CASSLAEPGDEQFF.

This chain connects TRBV5-6 to TRBJ2-1; TRBD2 aligns across 9 bases. The trim removed 4 bases at V and 8 bases at J, leaving 7 bases unmatched. This CDR3 contains 14 residues. Germline V gene lookup returns CDR1 SGHDT and CDR2 YYEEEE. The DNA of the CDR3 is TGTGCCAGCAGCCTGCGGGGGGGCTTGGATGAGCAGTTCTTC. Amino acids: CASSLRGGLDEQFF.

This clone appeared a single time. The V call is TRBV11-2, the J call TRBJ2-1, with D unclear. The CDR3 loop spans 14 amino acids. The V gene's germline CDR1 is SGHAT and CDR2 FQNNGV. Deletions cut 4 bases from V and 7 bases from J, with 14 bases between. CDR3 region: CASSSQRVVNEQFF. DNA for the CDR3: TGTGCCAGCAGCTCTCAACGGGTGGTGAATGAGCAGTTCTTC. Supplemented by reference TRBV11-2 and TRBJ2-1, the full variable domain reads EAGVAQSPRYKIIEKRQSVAFWCNPISGHATLYWYQQILGQGPKLLIQFQNNGVVDDSQLPKDRFSAERLKGVDSTLKIQPAKLEDSAVYLCASSSQRVVNEQFFGPGTRLTVL.

The chain recombines TRBV19 with TRBJ2-6, with unresolved D. V was trimmed by 8 bases and J by 0 bases, leaving 11 bases between them. The germline gives CDR1 LNHDA, CDR2 SQIVND (reference sequence). This CDR3 comprises 15 residues. The CDR3 DNA reads as TGTGCCAGTCAACTATACCGCTCTGGGGCCAACGTCCTGACTTTC. The encoded protein is CASQLYRSGANVLTF.

The chain has TRBV10-2 and TRBJ2-3; possibly TRBD2 for D (5 bases). Germline V gene sequence: CDR1 WSHSY, CDR2 SAAADI. Trimming shortened V by 8 bases and J by 6 bases, and 12 bases separated the two germline ends. The CDR3 is 12 amino acids. The CDR3 loop reads CASEGIGDTQYF. In DNA, the CDR3 is TGCGCCAGCGAGGGTATCGGGGATACGCAGTATTTT.